The 18 T cell receptor beta chains listed next were all sequenced from one sample in a study of Ad26.COV2.S vaccination and SARS-CoV-2 variants. Using immunoSEQ multiplex PCR, the repertoire was profiled, and TCRdb retains in-frame clones only, with some absent. The table has fewer than 400,000 clones, about 88% seen once. Treatment given: over 15 received Ad26.COV2.S at low or high dose, single or two shots; about 5 received placebo; per-sample allocation not given. Specimens were obtained on day 63 following the first vaccine or placebo injection. This material consisted of peripheral blood, taken in a trial of Ad26.COV2.S vaccine versus placebo. Every receptor here comes from a person aged 18-65 years who received the Ad26.COV2.S COVID-19 vaccine or a placebo.

This chain connects TRBV3-1 (or the pseudogene TRBV3-2) to TRBJ2-5; 10 nucleotides line up with TRBD1. CDR1 and CDR2 (germline): LGHDT, YNNKEL (reference sequence). Germline trimming cut 1 base from V and 7 bases from J; bases unmatched to any gene: 9. The CDR3 covers 16 residues. CDR3: CASSQVIQGQGGTQYF. The CDR3 DNA is TGTGCCAGCAGCCAAGTAATCCAAGGACAGGGGGGGACCCAGTACTTC.

A single count supports this clone. This chain links TRBV7-9 with TRBJ1-1, with D possibly matching TRBD1 (6 bases). From germline, CDR1 is SEHNR and CDR2 FQNEAQ (reference sequence). V dropped 5 bases and J dropped 1 base, with 11 bases sitting between them. The CDR3 extends over 14 amino acids. In DNA, the CDR3 is TGTGCCAGCAGCCCGTCGACAGGGAACACTGAAGCTTTCTTT. This sequence encodes CASSPSTGNTEAFF. Full variable domain (rest looked up from reference TRBV7-9 and TRBJ1-1): DTGVSQNPRHKITKRGQNVTFRCDPISEHNRLYWYRQTLGQGPEFLTYFQNEAQLEKSRLLSDRFSAERPKGSFSTLEIQRTEQGDSAMYLCASSPSTGNTEAFFGQGTRLTVV.

This clone showed up just once. The chain uses TRBV5-1 and TRBJ2-2; the D call may be TRBD1 or TRBD2 (5 bases each). V was shortened by 3 bases and J by 6 bases, with 9 bases between the two germline ends. CDR1 and CDR2 (germline): SGHRS, YFSETQ. The CDR3 totals 13 residues. CDR3 coding DNA: TGCGCCAGCAGCTCCTGGGACCCCGGGGAGCTGTTTTTT. It translates to CASSSWDPGELFF.

In the case of this clone: This specimen includes other DNA sequences encoding the same CDR3. V and J are TRBV5-6 and TRBJ2-3, with D maybe TRBD1 (6 bases). Germline loops: CDR1 SGHDT, CDR2 YYEEEE. This CDR3 comprises 13 residues. Trimming left V 1 base short and J 3 bases short, with 6 bases between. CDR3 coding DNA: TGTGCCAGCAGCTTGAGGGGGACAGATACGCAGTATTTT. Amino acid sequence: CASSLRGTDTQYF.

This clone was recorded only once. Distinct nucleotide sequences in the sample also encode this CDR3. The J gene is TRBJ1-2, the V gene TRBV5-4, with D unresolved. Germline assignment: CDR1 SGHNT and CDR2 YYREEE (reference sequence). This CDR3 is built from 13 residues. V lost 2 bases and J lost 0, with 5 bases in between. CDR3 DNA sequence: TGTGCCAGCAGCTTAACGGCTAACTATGGCTACACCTTC. Its protein is CASSLTANYGYTF.

The CDR3, as DNA: TGTGCCAGCAGCCAATCCACAGGGTACAATGAGCAGTTCTTC. It specifies CASSQSTGYNEQFF. The chain joins TRBV3-1 (or the pseudogene TRBV3-2) to TRBJ2-1; tentatively, D is TRBD1 (6 bases). Germline V CDR1 and CDR2: LGHDT, YNNKEL (reference sequence). The CDR3 loop spans 14 amino acids. The V gene lost 2 bases and the J gene lost 4 bases, with 9 bases spanning the gap.

A single count supports this clone. The rearrangement uses TRBV12-3 or TRBV12-4 and TRBJ1-4; 7 bases are shared with TRBD1. V shed 6 bases, J shed 10 bases, and the junction held 8 bases outside the gene matches. The CDR3 spans 13 residues. The CDR3 DNA reads TGTGCCAGCAGCATGGGACAGTTGGCAAAACTGTTTTTT. This codes for CASSMGQLAKLFF.

The V call is TRBV4-1, the J call TRBJ2-7; D ambiguous. Germline CDR1 and CDR2: MGHRA and YSYEKL. The CDR3 extends over 12 amino acids. The V end was cut by 3 bases, the J end by 7 bases, with 10 bases between. The CDR3 loop is CASSHSPGEQYF. Written as DNA, the CDR3 is TGCGCCAGCAGCCACTCCCCCGGGGAGCAGTACTTC.

The chain links TRBV30 to TRBJ2-4; tentative D call: TRBD2 (7 bases). Trimming removed 5 bases at V and 6 bases at J, with 11 bases between. This CDR3 is built from 12 residues. Per the germline V gene, CDR1 is GTSNPN and CDR2 is SVGIG (reference sequence). CDR3 residues: CAWGGGGNIQYF. CDR3 DNA: TGTGCCTGGGGCGGGGGCGGAAACATTCAGTACTTC. Variable domain in full (rest from reference TRBV30 and TRBJ2-4): SQTIHQWPATLVQPVGSPLSLECTVEGTSNPNLYWYRQAAGRGLQLLFYSVGIGQISSEVPQNLSASRPQDRQFILSSKKLLLSDSGFYLCAWGGGGNIQYFGAGTRLSVL.

This sequence joins TRBV10-2 and TRBJ2-1, with 14 positions matching TRBD2. V dropped 8 bases and J dropped 8; count of bases not matched to a gene: 5. Germline lookup yields CDR1 WSHSY and CDR2 SAAADI. The CDR3 length is 14 residues. CDR3 in amino acids: CASQRTSGGYEQFF. The CDR3, as DNA: TGCGCCAGCCAACGGACTAGCGGGGGGTATGAGCAGTTCTTC.

V is TRBV2 and J is TRBJ2-1; 13 nucleotides line up with TRBD2. V was clipped by 10 bases and J by 9 bases; unmatched bases: 6. The length of the CDR3 is 13 residues. CDR1 and CDR2 (germline): SNHLY, FYNNEI. The CDR3 protein is CATGLAGEGEQFF. Written as DNA, the CDR3 is TGTGCCACCGGACTAGCGGGGGAGGGTGAGCAGTTCTTC. The entire variable domain, with the rest obtained from reference TRBV2 and TRBJ2-1, is as follows: EPEVTQTPSHQVTQMGQEVILRCVPISNHLYFYWYRQILGQKVEFLVSFYNNEISEKSEIFDDQFSVERPDGSNFTLKIRSTKLEDSAMYFCATGLAGEGEQFFGPGTRLTVL.

As concerns this clone: Other nucleotide sequences from this sample produce the same CDR3. The V and J genes are TRBV6-5 and TRBJ1-2; D unresolved. The germline CDR1 and CDR2 sequences are MNHEY and SVGAGI. This CDR3 region has 13 residues. Trimming stripped 2 bases from V and 2 bases from J, with 6 bases between. The CDR3 reads CASSYSPNYGYTF. CDR3 DNA sequence: TGTGCCAGCAGTTACAGCCCCAACTATGGCTACACCTTC.

The chain employs TRBV5-6 and TRBJ2-7; the match to TRBD1 covers 8 bases. The CDR3 covers 12 residues. CDR1 and CDR2 from the germline V gene are SGHDT and YYEEEE. The J segment lost 5 bases and the V segment lost 4 bases, leaving 2 bases of the junction unmatched. In nucleotides, the CDR3 is TGTGCCAGCAGCCCGGACAGGGACGAGCAGTACTTC. Its translation is CASSPDRDEQYF. The variable domain in full, with the rest retrieved from reference TRBV5-6 and TRBJ2-7, is DAGVTQSPTHLIKTRGQQVTLRCSPKSGHDTVSWYQQALGQGPQFIFQYYEEEERQRGNFPDRFSGHQFPNYSSELNVNALLLGDSALYLCASSPDRDEQYFGPGTRLTVT.

The chain couples TRBV2 to TRBJ2-1; no definite D call. V was shortened by 5 bases and J by 0 bases, with 14 bases between the two germline ends. The germline CDR1 and CDR2 sequences are SNHLY and FYNNEI. The CDR3 is 16 amino acids. The DNA of the CDR3 is TGTGCCAGCAGTCCCACCACGCCGCGCTCCTACAATGAGCAGTTCTTC. It yields the protein CASSPTTPRSYNEQFF.

The chain employs TRBV7-9 and TRBJ2-3; perhaps TRBD2 as D (5 bases). CDR3 length equals 16 residues. The V gene's germline CDR1 is SEHNR and CDR2 FQNEAQ (reference sequence). V lost 5 bases and J lost 2, with 17 bases in between. CDR3 nucleotide sequence: TGTGCCAGCAGCACTCGGGGTCGATGGGTCACAGATACGCAGTATTTT. Protein sequence: CASSTRGRWVTDTQYF.

This chain uses TRBV3-1 (or the pseudogene TRBV3-2) with TRBJ2-1, with D maybe TRBD1 (6 bases). V shed 3 bases and J shed 6 bases, with 15 bases lying between them. Germline assignment: CDR1 LGHDT and CDR2 YNNKEL (reference sequence). The CDR3 has 15 residues. The CDR3 protein is CASSQYREYFNEQFF. In nucleotides, the CDR3 is TGTGCCAGCAGCCAGTACAGGGAATATTTCAATGAGCAGTTCTTC.

V and J are TRBV5-4 and TRBJ2-5; 8 bases align to TRBD1. With V trimmed by 0 bases and J by 5 bases, 6 bases remained unmatched. Germline V gene sequence: CDR1 SGHNT, CDR2 YYREEE (reference sequence). The CDR3 contains 15 residues. The CDR3 reads CASSLAGTGAETQYF. The CDR3 nucleotides are TGTGCCAGCAGCTTGGCCGGGACAGGTGCTGAGACCCAGTACTTC.

The chain couples TRBV18 to TRBJ2-5; D gene ambiguous. The CDR3 contains 13 residues. From germline, CDR1 is KGHSH and CDR2 LQKENI. Trimming stripped 6 bases from V and 5 bases from J, with 13 bases between. Here the CDR3 DNA reads TGTGCCAGCTCCTATGAGACGGTGGAGACCCAGTACTTC. Translating gives CASSYETVETQYF.